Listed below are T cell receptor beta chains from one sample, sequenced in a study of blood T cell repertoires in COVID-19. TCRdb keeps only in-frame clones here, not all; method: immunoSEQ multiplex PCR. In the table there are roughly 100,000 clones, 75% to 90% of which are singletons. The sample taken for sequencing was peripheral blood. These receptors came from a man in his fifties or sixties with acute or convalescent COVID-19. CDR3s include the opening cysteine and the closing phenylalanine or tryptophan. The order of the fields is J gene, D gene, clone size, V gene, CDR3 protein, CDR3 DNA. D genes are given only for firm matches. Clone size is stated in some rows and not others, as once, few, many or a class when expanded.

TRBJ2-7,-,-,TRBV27,CASSLAWSYEQYF,TGTGCCAGCAGTTTAGCGTGGTCCTACGAGCAGTACTTC
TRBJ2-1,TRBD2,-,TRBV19,CASSIPTPGLAPVHEQFF,TGTGCCAGTAGTATACCAACACCGGGACTAGCCCCTGTACATGAGCAGTTCTTC
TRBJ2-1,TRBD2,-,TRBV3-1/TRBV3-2,CASSQTGTSGKVDEQFF,TGTGCCAGCAGCCAAACCGGGACTAGCGGGAAGGTTGATGAGCAGTTCTTC
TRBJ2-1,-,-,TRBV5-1,CASSFGRSGRGEQFF,TGCGCCAGCAGCTTCGGACGGAGCGGGCGAGGTGAGCAGTTCTTC
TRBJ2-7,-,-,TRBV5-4,CASSLRGGAEQYF,TGTGCCAGCAGCTTGCGTGGGGGGGCCGAGCAGTACTTC
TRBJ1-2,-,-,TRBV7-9,CDRREAYGYTF,TGTGACCGCAGGGAGGCCTATGGCTACACCTTC
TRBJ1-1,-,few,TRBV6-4,CASSPGGAPTEAFF,TGTGCCAGCAGCCCCGGAGGAGCACCCACTGAAGCTTTCTTT
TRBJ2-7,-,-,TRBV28,CASSSRGNEQYF,TGTGCCAGCAGTTCCAGGGGCAACGAGCAGTACTTC
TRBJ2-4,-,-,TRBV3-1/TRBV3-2,CASSPRPLAKNIQYF,TGTGCCAGCAGCCCTAGGCCTTTAGCCAAAAACATTCAGTACTTC
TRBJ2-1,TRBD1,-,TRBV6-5,CASSYVGTGGNEQFF,TGTGCCAGCAGTTATGTCGGGACAGGGGGAAATGAGCAGTTCTTC
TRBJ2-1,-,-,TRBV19,CASSYRVNEQFF,TGTGCCAGTAGTTACAGGGTAAATGAGCAGTTCTTC
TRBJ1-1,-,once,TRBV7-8,CASSLVGQAGTEAFF,TGTGCCAGCAGCTTAGTGGGCCAAGCAGGGACTGAAGCTTTCTTT
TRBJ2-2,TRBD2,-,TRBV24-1,CAVRTSGNQANTGELFF,TGTGCCGTCAGGACTAGCGGGAACCAAGCGAACACCGGGGAGCTGTTTTTT
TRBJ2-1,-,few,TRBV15,CATSRDVLAPLNEQFF,TGTGCCACCAGCAGAGATGTACTAGCACCGCTTAATGAGCAGTTCTTC